A single T cell receptor beta chain is shown here with its context. The sample originates from a study of T-cell reconstitution after alpha-beta-depleted transplantation in children. Unique molecular identifiers were incorporated into the prepared TCRbeta library. A single record per CDR3 protein comes from TCRdb applying MiXCR to the PCR reads. Among some 500,000 distinct CDR3 sequences listed, approximately 29% were seen once. Trimming shortened V by 3 bases and J by 4 bases, and 16 bases separated the two germline ends. Germline values: CDR1 MNHEY, CDR2 SVGAGI. The CDR3 spans 15 residues. This rearrangement joins TRBV6-5 to TRBJ2-7; tentative D call: TRBD2 (6 bases). The receptor's source is a human donor who donated a stem cell graft to a child with aplastic anemia. This sample comprised PBMCs from the stem cell graft donor, obtained from the stem cell graft. CDR3 amino acids: CASSYGVAETYEQYF. The CDR3 region has the DNA TGTGCCAGCAGTTATGGGGTAGCGGAAACGTACGAGCAGTACTTC.